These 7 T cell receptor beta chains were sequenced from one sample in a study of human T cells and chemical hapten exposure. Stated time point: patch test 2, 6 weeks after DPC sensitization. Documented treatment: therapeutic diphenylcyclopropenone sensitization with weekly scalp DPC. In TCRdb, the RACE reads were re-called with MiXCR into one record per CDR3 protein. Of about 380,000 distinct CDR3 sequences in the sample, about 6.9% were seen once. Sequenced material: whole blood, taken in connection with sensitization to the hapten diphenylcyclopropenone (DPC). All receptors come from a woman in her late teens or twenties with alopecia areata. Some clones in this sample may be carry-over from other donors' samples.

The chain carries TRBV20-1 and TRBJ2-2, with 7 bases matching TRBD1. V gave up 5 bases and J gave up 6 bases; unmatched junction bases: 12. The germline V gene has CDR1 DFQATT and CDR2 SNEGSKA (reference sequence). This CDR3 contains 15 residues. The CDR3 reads CSARRTGVVSGELFF. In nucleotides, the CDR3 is TGCAGTGCTCGACGAACAGGGGTGGTGTCCGGGGAGCTGTTTTTT.

The CDR3 here is CASSQVPSVHEQYF. CDR3 nucleotides: TGTGCCAGCAGCCAAGTGCCGTCAGTTCACGAGCAGTACTTC. V is TRBV14 and J is TRBJ2-7; D gene ambiguous. Germline V CDR1 and CDR2: SGHDN, FVKESK. V was pared by 1 base and J by 5 bases, with 12 bases between. The CDR3 is 14 amino acids.

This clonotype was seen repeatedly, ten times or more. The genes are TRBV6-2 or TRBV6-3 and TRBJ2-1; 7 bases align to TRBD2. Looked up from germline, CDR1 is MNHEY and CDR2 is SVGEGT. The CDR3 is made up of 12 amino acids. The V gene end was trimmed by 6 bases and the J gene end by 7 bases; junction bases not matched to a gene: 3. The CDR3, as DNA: TGTGCCAGCAGCCCCGGGAGGAATGAGCAGTTCTTC. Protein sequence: CASSPGRNEQFF.

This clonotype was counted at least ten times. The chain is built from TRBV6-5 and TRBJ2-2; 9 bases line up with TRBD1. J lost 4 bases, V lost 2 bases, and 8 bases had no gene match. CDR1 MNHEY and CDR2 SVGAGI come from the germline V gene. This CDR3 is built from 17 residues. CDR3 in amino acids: CASSYRGTGQSTGELFF. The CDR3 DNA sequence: TGTGCCAGCAGTTACCGGGGGACAGGGCAGAGCACCGGGGAGCTGTTTTTT.

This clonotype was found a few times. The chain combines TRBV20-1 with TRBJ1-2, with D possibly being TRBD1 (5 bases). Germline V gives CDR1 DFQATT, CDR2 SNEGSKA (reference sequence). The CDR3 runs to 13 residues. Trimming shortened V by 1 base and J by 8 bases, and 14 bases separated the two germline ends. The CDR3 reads CSARGESGVGYTF. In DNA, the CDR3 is TGCAGTGCTAGAGGGGAGTCGGGGGTCGGCTACACCTTC.

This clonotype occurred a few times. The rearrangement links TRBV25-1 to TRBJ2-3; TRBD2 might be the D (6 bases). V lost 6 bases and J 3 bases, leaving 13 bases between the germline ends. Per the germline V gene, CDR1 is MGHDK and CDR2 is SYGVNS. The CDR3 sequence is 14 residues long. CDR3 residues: CASRELGRTDTQYF. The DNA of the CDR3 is TGTGCCAGCAGAGAGTTGGGGAGGACAGATACGCAGTATTTT.

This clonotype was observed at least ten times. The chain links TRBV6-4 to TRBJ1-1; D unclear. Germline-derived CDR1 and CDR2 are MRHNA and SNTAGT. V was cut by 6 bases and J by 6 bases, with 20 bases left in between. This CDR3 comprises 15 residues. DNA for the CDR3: TGTGCCAGCAGGGATCTCGCCTCGAGAGTGGCTGAAGCTTTCTTT. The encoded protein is CASRDLASRVAEAFF.